This T cell receptor (beta chain) was obtained from a study of CD8+ T cells in alopecia areata (dated by TCRdb to between 2018 and 2020). Notes on the research overall: Treated patients were enrolled in an open-label pilot trial of oral tofacitinib, 5 to 10 mg twice daily, for moderate-to-severe alopecia areata. Patients received tofacitinib for 6 to 18 months and were then followed off drug for 6 months to check for delayed response and recurrence. High-throughput TCRbeta sequencing was used to examine T cell clonal expansion in alopecia areata in both the C3H/HeJ mouse model and human patients. Human TCRbeta sequencing covered scalp tissue and sorted CD4+ and CD8+ peripheral blood T cells from patchy and totalis/universalis alopecia areata patients and healthy controls. Tofacitinib-treated patients had biopsies at baseline and at 4 and 24 weeks of treatment, with a later scalp biopsy in several patients. Scalp clonality was compared among normal scalp (n=4), patchy alopecia areata scalp (n=8), and alopecia totalis/universalis scalp (n=8). RNA was obtained with the PAXgene miRNA kit for fixed scalp, the miRNeasy kit for PBMCs, and the RNeasy kit for mouse skin. TCRbeta CDR3 regions were amplified by immunoSEQ multiplex PCR using 35 Vbeta forward and 13 Jbeta reverse primers. Here is what the overall study found, with its caveats: Compared with normal scalp, lesional scalp had higher clonality and more expanded CD8+ clones, particularly in alopecia totalis/universalis, a pattern that suggests antigenic drive. Shared TCR sequences between patients were less evident than in mice, which may be partly attributable to HLA diversity in the patient population. Unlike mouse skin, where gammadelta T cells dominate, normal human skin contains resident alphabeta T cells that get sequenced too, which complicates analysis of the scalp TCR repertoire.

Preparation of the library involved the immunoSEQ multiplex PCR assay. RNA was extracted from all samples and reverse transcribed into cDNA as template for TCR sequencing. SuperScript III was used to make first-strand cDNA, primed with a 2:1 mix of oligo-dT and random hexamers. A synthetic immune receptor repertoire was used to assess amplification bias, and residual bias was removed computationally. The study's processing was this. After raw reads were preprocessed to remove errors, the CDR3 was defined following IMGT conventions as running from the conserved cysteine to phenylalanine. Clonality was computed by normalizing Shannon entropy by log2 of the number of productive unique TCRs and subtracting the result from 1. Scalp TCRbeta sequences were cross-referenced with sorted blood CD4 and CD8 repertoires so that the CD4 or CD8 identity of scalp clones could be inferred. TCRdb stores this immuneACCESS table with in-frame sequences only. Part of the clones is absent; in the studies checked, under half of the shortfall reflects unresolved V genes, and no reason is known for the rest. Clone size and the V and J calls come from that table; the DNA yielded D and trimming. The sample table lists about 180,000 clones, around 63% of them with a count of one. Of the sample, around 1.8% is held by the ten largest clones.

Interpreted using the paper, the time point label stands for: baseline before oral tofacitinib. From alopecia areata patients, peripheral blood was collected along with lesional scalp punch biopsies. PBMCs were isolated by density centrifugation and stained for CD3, CD4 and CD8, and CD4+ and CD8+ T cells were sorted on a FACSAria. For this clone: Its target antigen remains unknown. Base qualities are not at hand, and no much larger clone is one base apart.

V drops 7 bases and J drops 3 bases, leaving 20 bases in between. CDR1 SGHNT and CDR2 YYREEE are derived from the germline V gene (reference sequence). The CDR3, from cysteine to phenylalanine, totals 15 residues. The CDR3 DNA has 45 bases and is translated from base 1. Recombination connected TRBV5-4 to TRBJ2-7; the D gene is possibly TRBD1 or TRBD2, with 7 bases matching each. The clonotype was recovered from a human donor with alopecia areata. The material was CD4+ T cells sorted from blood, obtained at week 0. CDR3 loop: CASSMQGGANYEQYF. In nucleotides, the sequence is TGTGCCAGCTCCATGCAGGGGGGGGCCAACTACGAGCAGTACTTC.